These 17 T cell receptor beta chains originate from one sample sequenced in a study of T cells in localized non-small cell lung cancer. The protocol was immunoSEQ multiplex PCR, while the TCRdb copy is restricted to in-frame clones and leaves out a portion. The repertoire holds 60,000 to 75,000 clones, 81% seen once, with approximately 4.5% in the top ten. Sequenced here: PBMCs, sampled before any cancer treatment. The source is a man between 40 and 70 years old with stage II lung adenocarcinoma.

CDR3 nucleotides: TGTGCCAGCCAGGGATGGAACTCCTACGAGCAGTACTTC. This codes for CASQGWNSYEQYF. The V and J genes are TRBV7-9 and TRBJ2-7; D is possibly TRBD1 (5 bases). V was cut by 8 bases and J by 0 bases, with 11 bases left in between. The CDR3 has 13 amino acids. CDR1 and CDR2 (germline): SEHNR, FQNEAQ (reference sequence).

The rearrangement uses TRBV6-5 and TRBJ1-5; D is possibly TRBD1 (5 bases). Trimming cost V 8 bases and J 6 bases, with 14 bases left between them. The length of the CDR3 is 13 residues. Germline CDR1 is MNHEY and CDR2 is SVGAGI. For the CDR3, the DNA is TGTGCCAGCGGGCAGGGCCGGGGTCAGCCCCAGCATTTT. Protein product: CASGQGRGQPQHF.

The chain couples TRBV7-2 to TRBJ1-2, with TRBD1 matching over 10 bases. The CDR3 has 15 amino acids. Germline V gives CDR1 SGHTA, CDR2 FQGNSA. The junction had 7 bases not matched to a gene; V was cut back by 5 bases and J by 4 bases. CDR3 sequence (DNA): TGTGCCAGCAGCGACGACAGGGGGCGCGTCTATGGCTACACCTTC. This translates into CASSDDRGRVYGYTF.

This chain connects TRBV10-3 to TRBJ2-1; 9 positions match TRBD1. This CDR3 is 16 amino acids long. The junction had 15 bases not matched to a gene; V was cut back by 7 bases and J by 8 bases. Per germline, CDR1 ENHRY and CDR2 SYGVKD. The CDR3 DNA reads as TGTGCCATCACTCGAGGGCCGGGACAGGGTACAGATGAGCAGTTCTTC. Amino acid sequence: CAITRGPGQGTDEQFF.

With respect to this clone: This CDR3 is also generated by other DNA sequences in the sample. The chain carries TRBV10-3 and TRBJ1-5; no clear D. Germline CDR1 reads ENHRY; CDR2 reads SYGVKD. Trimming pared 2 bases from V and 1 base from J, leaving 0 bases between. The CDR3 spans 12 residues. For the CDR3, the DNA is TGTGCCATCAGTGAGAGCAATCAGCCCCAGCATTTT. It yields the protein CAISESNQPQHF.

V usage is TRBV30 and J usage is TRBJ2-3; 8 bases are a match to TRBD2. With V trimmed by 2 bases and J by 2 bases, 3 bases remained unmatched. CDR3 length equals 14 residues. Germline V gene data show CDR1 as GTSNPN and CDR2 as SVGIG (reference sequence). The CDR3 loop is CAWSRGGSTDTQYF. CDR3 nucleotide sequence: TGTGCCTGGAGTCGGGGGGGTTCCACAGATACGCAGTATTTT.

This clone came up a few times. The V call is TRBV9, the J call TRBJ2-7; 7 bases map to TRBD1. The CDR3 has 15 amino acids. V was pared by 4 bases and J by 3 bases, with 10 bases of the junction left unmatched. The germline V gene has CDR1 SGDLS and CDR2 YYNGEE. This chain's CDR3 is CASSPQGTVIYEQYF. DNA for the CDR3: TGTGCCAGCAGCCCCCAAGGGACAGTGATCTACGAGCAGTACTTC.

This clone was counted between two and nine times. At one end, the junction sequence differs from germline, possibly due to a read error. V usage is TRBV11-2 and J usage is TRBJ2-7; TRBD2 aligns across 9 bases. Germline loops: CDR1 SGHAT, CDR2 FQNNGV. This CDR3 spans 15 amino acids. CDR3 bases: TGTGCCAGCAGCCTAGAGGGTAGCGGGAGTGCCGAGCAGTACTTC. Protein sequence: CASSLEGSGSAEQYF.

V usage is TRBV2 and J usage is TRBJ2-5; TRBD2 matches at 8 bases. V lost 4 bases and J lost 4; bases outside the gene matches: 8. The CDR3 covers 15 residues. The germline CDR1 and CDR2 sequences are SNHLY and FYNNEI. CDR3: CASSVAGGGGETQYF. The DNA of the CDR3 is TGTGCCAGCAGTGTCGCGGGAGGAGGAGGAGAGACCCAGTACTTC. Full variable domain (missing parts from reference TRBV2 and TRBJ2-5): EPEVTQTPSHQVTQMGQEVILRCVPISNHLYFYWYRQILGQKVEFLVSFYNNEISEKSEIFDDQFSVERPDGSNFTLKIRSTKLEDSAMYFCASSVAGGGGETQYFGPGTRLLVL.

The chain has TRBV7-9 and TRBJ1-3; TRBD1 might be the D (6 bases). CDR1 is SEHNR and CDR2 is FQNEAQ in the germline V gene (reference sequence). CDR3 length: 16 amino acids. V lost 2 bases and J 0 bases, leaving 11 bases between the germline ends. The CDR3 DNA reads TGTGCCAGCAGCTTACAGGGGACGGTCTCTGGAAACACCATATATTTT. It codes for CASSLQGTVSGNTIYF.

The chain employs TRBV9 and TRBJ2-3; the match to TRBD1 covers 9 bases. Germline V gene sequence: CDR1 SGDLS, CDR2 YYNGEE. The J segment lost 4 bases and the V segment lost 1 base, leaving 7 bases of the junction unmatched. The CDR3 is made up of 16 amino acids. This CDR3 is CASSVRGGQGADTQYF. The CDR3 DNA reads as TGTGCCAGCAGCGTAAGGGGGGGACAGGGAGCAGATACGCAGTATTTT.

The CDR3 sequence: CSAKDRTSNTEAFF. DNA of the CDR3: TGCAGCGCCAAGGACAGGACCTCGAACACTGAAGCTTTCTTT. The chain joins TRBV29-1 to TRBJ1-1, with 7 bases identical to TRBD1. The J segment lost 1 base and the V segment lost 7 bases, leaving 9 bases of the junction unmatched. The CDR3 covers 14 residues. Germline V gene sequence: CDR1 SQVTM, CDR2 ANQGSEA.

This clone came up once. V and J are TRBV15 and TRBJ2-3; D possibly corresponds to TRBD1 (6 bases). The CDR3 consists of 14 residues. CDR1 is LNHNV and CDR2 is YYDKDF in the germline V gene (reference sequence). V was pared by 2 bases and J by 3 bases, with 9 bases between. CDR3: CATSRSQGTDTQYF. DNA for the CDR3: TGTGCCACCAGCAGATCACAGGGAACAGATACGCAGTATTTT.

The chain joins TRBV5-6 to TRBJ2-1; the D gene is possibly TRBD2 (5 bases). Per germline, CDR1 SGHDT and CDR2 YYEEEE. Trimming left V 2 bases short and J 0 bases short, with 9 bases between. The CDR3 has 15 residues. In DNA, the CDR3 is TGTGCCAGCAGCTTAAAGCGGAGCTCCTACAATGAGCAGTTCTTC. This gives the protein CASSLKRSSYNEQFF.

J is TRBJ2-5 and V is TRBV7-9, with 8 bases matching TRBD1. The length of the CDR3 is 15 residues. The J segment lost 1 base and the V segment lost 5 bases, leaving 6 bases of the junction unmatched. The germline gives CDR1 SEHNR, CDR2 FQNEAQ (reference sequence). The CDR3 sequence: CASSQGDRIQETQYF. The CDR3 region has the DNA TGTGCCAGCAGCCAAGGGGACAGGATCCAAGAGACCCAGTACTTC.

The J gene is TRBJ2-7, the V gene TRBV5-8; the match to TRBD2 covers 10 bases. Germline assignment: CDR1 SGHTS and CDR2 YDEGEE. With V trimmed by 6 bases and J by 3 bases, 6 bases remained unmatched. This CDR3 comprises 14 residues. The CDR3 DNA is TGTGCCAGCACCGAGCGGGAGGGTATCTACGAGCAGTACTTC. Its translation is CASTEREGIYEQYF.

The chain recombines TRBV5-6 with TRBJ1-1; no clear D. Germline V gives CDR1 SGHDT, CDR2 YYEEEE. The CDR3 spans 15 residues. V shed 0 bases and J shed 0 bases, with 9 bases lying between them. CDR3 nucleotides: TGTGCCAGCAGCTTGGTAGATTTGGTGAACACTGAAGCTTTCTTT. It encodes CASSLVDLVNTEAFF.